These 7 T cell receptor beta chains came from one sample sequenced in a study of T cells in localized non-small cell lung cancer. Libraries were prepared by immunoSEQ multiplex PCR; TCRdb keeps only in-frame clonotypes and omits some of them. The sample holds some 1,800 clones; less than 30% are singletons and the top ten take roughly 10%. The sample was normal lung tissue next to the tumor, taken before any cancer treatment. These receptors were collected from a female donor aged 60 or older with stage I lung adenocarcinoma.

The V call is TRBV5-1, the J call TRBJ1-4; the D gene is possibly TRBD1 (6 bases). CDR3 length equals 14 residues. V lost 4 bases, J lost 4 bases, and 11 bases lay in between. The V gene's germline CDR1 is SGHRS and CDR2 YFSETQ. CDR3 in DNA: TGCGCCAGCAGCCAACAGGGCGTTAATGAAAAACTGTTTTTT. As protein: CASSQQGVNEKLFF.

This clone came up a few times. The chain employs TRBV23-1 and TRBJ2-3; D is uncertain. TRBV23-1 is an open reading frame, and its role is uncertain. The V gene lost 6 bases and the J gene lost 1 base, with 11 bases spanning the gap. This CDR3 has 14 amino acids. The CDR3 DNA is TGCGCCAGCAGCTTAGGTCGGCGCACAGATACGCAGTATTTT. Amino acids: CASSLGRRTDTQYF.

There are a few counts of this clone. The chain carries TRBV7-6 and TRBJ1-1; TRBD1 matches 7 bases. Looked up from germline, CDR1 is SGHVS and CDR2 is FNYEAQ. Trimming removed 1 base from V and 3 bases from J; junction bases left unmatched: 8. The CDR3 has 16 residues. The CDR3, as DNA: TGTGCCAGCAGCTTAGTGTCAGGGGGGGGTTACACTGAAGCTTTCTTT. This translates into CASSLVSGGGYTEAFF.

The chain employs TRBV14 and TRBJ2-2; D is ambiguous. Germline assignment: CDR1 SGHDN and CDR2 FVKESK. Trimming took 4 bases from V and 4 from J, leaving 7 bases between them. This CDR3 spans 13 amino acids. The CDR3 reads CASSPRPTGELFF. In DNA, the CDR3 is TGTGCCAGCAGCCCGCGACCCACCGGGGAGCTGTTTTTT. The whole variable domain, remainder taken from reference TRBV14 and TRBJ2-2, is EAGVTQFPSHSVIEKGQTVTLRCDPISGHDNLYWYRRVMGKEIKFLLHFVKESKQDESGMPNNRFLAERTGGTYSTLKVQPAELEDSGVYFCASSPRPTGELFFGEGSRLTVL.

This clone was counted between two and nine times. The CDR3 coding sequence is TGTGCCAGCAGTTCCGCCGACAGGGAAGAGACCCAGTACTTC. It yields the protein CASSSADREETQYF. The chain employs TRBV6-8 and TRBJ2-5; 7 nucleotides match TRBD1. V lost 4 bases, J lost 3 bases, and 5 bases stayed unmatched. Germline V gene lookup returns CDR1 MNHGY and CDR2 SAAAGT. This CDR3 is 14 amino acids long.

The genes are TRBV18 and TRBJ1-2; maybe TRBD1 (5 bases). The V end was cut by 5 bases, the J end by 3 bases, with 10 bases between. Looked up from germline, CDR1 is KGHSH and CDR2 is LQKENI. The CDR3 consists of 13 residues. The DNA of the CDR3 is TGTGCCAGCTCAAGCCAGACAGACTATGGCTACACCTTC. This encodes CASSSQTDYGYTF.

The chain links TRBV11-3 to TRBJ2-1; the match to TRBD2 covers 7 bases. This CDR3 has 16 residues. Germline loops: CDR1 SGHNT, CDR2 YENEEA. V dropped 2 bases and J dropped 5; count of bases not matched to a gene: 9. In DNA form, the CDR3 reads TGTGCCAGCAGCTTAAGCGGAGCGGGATCTGACAATGAGCAGTTCTTC. Translated: CASSLSGAGSDNEQFF.